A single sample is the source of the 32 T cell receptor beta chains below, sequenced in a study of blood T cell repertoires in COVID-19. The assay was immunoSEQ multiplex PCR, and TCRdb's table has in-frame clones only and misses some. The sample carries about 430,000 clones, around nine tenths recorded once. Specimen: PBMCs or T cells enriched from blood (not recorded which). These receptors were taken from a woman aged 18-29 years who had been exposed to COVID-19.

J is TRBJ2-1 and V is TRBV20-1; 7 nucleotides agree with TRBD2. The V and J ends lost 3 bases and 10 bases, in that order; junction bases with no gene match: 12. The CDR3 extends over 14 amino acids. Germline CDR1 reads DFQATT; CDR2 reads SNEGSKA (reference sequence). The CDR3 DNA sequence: TGCAGTGCTAGTTGGACTAGGGAGTGGGGAGAGCAGTTCTTC. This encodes CSASWTREWGEQFF.

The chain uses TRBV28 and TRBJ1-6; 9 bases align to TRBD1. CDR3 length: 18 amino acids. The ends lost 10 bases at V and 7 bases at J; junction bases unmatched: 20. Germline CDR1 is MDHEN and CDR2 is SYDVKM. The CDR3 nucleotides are TGTGCCACCATATCCCCCTCTCCTGACAGGGGGGCCAATTCACCCCTCCACTTT. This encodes CATISPSPDRGANSPLHF.

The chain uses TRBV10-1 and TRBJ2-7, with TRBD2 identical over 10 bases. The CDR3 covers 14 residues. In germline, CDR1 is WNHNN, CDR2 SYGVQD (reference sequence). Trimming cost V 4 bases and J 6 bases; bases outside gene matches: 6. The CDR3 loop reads CASSASLAGAEQYF. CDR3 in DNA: TGCGCCAGCAGTGCCAGTCTAGCGGGAGCCGAGCAGTACTTC.

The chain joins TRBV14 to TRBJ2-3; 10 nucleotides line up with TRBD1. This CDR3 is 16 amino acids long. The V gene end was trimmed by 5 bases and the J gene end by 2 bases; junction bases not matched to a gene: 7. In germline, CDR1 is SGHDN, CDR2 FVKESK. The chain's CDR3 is CASSKGGTGATDTQYF. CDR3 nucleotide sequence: TGTGCCAGCAGCAAAGGAGGGACAGGGGCCACAGATACGCAGTATTTT.

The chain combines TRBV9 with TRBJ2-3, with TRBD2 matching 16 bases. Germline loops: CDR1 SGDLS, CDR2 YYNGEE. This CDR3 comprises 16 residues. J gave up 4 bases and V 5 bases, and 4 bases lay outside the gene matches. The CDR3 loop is CASRTGTSGGADTQYF. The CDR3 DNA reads TGTGCCAGCAGAACCGGGACTAGCGGGGGGGCAGATACGCAGTATTTT.

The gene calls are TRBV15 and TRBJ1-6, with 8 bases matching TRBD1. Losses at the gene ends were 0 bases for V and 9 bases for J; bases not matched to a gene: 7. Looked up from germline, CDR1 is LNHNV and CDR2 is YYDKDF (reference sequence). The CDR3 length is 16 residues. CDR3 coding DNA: TGTGCCACCAGCAGAGAAAGGGACAGGTTTGGTTCACCCCTCCACTTT. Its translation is CATSRERDRFGSPLHF.

The CDR3 DNA reads TGCGCCAGCAGCCCTCGGGACAGCCCGGAGCAGTACTTC. It is translated as CASSPRDSPEQYF. The chain employs TRBV5-1 and TRBJ2-7, with TRBD1 identical over 7 bases. The CDR3 loop spans 13 amino acids. The V and J ends lost 4 bases and 7 bases, in that order; junction bases with no gene match: 8. Germline CDR1 reads SGHRS; CDR2 reads YFSETQ. Full variable domain (rest looked up from reference TRBV5-1 and TRBJ2-7): KAGVTQTPRYLIKTRGQQVTLSCSPISGHRSVSWYQQTPGQGLQFLFEYFSETQRNKGNFPGRFSGRQFSNSRSEMNVSTLELGDSALYLCASSPRDSPEQYFGPGTRLTVT.

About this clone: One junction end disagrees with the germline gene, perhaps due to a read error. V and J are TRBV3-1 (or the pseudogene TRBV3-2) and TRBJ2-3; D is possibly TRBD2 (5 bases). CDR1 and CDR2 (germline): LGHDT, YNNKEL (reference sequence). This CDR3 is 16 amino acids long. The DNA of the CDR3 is TGTGCCAGCAGCGAAGACGTGGCGGGCAGCACAGATACGCAGTATTTT. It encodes CASSEDVAGSTDTQYF.

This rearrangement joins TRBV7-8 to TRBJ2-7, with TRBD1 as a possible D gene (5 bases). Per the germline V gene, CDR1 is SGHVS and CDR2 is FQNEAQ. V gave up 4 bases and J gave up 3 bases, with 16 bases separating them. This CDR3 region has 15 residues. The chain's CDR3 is CASSYTLDRSYEQYF. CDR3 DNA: TGTGCCAGCAGCTATACTTTAGACAGAAGCTACGAGCAGTACTTC.

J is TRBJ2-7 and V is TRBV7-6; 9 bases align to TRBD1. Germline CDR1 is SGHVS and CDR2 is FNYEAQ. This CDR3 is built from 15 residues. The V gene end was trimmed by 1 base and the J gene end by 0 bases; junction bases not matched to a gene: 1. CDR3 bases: TGTGCCAGCAGCTTAGAGACAGGGGGCTCCTACGAGCAGTACTTC. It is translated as CASSLETGGSYEQYF.

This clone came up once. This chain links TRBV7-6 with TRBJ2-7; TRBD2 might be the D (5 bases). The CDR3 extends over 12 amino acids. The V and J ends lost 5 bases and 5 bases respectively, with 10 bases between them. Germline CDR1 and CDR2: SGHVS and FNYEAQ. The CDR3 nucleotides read TGTGCCAGCAGCCGCACTAGTGACGAGCAGTACTTC. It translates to CASSRTSDEQYF.

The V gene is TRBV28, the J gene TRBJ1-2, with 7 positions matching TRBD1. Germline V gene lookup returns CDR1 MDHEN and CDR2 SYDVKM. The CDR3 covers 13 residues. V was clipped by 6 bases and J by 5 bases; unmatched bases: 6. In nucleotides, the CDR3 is TGTGCCAGCAGAAACGACAGGGATTATGGCTACACCTTC. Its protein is CASRNDRDYGYTF.

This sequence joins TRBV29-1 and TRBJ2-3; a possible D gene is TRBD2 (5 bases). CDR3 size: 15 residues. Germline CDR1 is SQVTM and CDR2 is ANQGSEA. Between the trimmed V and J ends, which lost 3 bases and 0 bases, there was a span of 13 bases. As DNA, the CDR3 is TGCAGCGTTGATATAGGCGGGTCAAGCACAGATACGCAGTATTTT. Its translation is CSVDIGGSSTDTQYF.

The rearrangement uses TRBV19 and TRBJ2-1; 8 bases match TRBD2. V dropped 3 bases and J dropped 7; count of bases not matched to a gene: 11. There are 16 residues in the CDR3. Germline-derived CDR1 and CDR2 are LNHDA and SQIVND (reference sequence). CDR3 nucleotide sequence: TGTGCCAGTAGTATGAAGGGGAGCGGGAGTTATAATGAGCAGTTCTTC. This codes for CASSMKGSGSYNEQFF.

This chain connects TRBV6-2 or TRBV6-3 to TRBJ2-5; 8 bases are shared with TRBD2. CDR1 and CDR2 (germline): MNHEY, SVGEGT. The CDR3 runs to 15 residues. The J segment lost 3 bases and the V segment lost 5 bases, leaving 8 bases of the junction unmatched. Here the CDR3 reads CASSLTGGSKETQYF. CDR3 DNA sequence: TGTGCCAGCAGTCTCACGGGGGGGAGTAAAGAGACCCAGTACTTC.

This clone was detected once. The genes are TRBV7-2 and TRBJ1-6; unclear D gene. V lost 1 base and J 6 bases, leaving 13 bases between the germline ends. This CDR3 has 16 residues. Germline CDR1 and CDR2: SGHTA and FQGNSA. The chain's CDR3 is CASSLVARYPNSPLHF. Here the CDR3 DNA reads TGTGCCAGCAGCTTAGTAGCGAGGTATCCTAATTCACCCCTCCACTTT.

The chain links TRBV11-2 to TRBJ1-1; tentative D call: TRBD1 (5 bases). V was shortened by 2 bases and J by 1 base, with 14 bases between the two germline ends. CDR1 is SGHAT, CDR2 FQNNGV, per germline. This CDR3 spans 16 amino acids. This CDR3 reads CASSLQGFSTNTEAFF. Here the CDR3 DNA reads TGTGCCAGCAGCTTACAGGGTTTTTCGACGAACACTGAAGCTTTCTTT.

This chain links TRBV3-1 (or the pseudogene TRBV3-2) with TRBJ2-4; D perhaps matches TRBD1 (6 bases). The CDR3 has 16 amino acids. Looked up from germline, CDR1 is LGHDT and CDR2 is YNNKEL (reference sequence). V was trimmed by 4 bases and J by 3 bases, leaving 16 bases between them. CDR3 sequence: CASSPRDNVVKNIQYF. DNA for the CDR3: TGTGCCAGCAGCCCCCGGGACAATGTTGTCAAAAACATTCAGTACTTC.

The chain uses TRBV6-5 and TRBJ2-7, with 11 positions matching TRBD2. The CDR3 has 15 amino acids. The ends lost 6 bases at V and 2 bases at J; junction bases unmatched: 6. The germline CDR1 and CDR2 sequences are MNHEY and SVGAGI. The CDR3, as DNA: TGTGCCAGCAGGGGGGGACTAGCGGTTACCTACGAGCAGTACTTC. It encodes CASRGGLAVTYEQYF.

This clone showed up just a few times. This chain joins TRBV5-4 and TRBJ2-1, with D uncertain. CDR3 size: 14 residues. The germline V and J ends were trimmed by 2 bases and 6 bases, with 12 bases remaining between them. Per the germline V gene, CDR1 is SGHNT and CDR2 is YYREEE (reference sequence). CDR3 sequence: CASSFGSSGNEQFF. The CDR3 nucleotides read TGTGCCAGCAGCTTCGGATCCTCAGGCAATGAGCAGTTCTTC.

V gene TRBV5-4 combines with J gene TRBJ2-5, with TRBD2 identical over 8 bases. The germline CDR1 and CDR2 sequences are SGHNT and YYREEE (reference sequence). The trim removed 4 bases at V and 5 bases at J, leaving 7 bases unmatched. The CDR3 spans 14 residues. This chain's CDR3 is CASSAGGAGETQYF. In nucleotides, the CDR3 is TGTGCCAGCAGCGCCGGGGGGGCAGGGGAGACCCAGTACTTC. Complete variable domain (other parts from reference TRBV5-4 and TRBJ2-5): ETGVTQSPTHLIKTRGQQVTLRCSSQSGHNTVSWYQQALGQGPQFIFQYYREEENGRGNFPPRFSGLQFPNYSSELNVNALELDDSALYLCASSAGGAGETQYFGPGTRLLVL.

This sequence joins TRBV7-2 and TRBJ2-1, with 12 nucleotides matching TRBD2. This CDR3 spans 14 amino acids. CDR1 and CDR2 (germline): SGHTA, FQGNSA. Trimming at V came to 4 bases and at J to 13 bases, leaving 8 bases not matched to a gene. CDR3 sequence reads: CASSSPGLAGSQFF. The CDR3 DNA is TGTGCCAGCAGCTCCCCAGGACTAGCGGGGTCCCAGTTCTTC.

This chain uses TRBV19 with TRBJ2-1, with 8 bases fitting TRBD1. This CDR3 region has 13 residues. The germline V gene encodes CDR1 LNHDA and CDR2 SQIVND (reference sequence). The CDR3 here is CGTFRDRYNEQFF. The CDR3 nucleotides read TGTGGAACGTTCCGGGACAGGTACAATGAGCAGTTCTTC.

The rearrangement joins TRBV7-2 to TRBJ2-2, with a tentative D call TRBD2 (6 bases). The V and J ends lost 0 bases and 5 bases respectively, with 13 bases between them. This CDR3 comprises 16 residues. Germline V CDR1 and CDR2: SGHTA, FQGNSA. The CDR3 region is CASSLAWGSGTGELFF. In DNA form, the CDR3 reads TGTGCCAGCAGCTTAGCGTGGGGGAGCGGGACCGGGGAGCTGTTTTTT.

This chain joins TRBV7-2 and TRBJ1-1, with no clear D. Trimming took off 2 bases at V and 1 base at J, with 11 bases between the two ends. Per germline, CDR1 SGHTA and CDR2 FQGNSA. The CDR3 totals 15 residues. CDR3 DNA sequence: TGTGCCAGCAGCTTAAGTAACAGCAAGAACACTGAAGCTTTCTTT. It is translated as CASSLSNSKNTEAFF.

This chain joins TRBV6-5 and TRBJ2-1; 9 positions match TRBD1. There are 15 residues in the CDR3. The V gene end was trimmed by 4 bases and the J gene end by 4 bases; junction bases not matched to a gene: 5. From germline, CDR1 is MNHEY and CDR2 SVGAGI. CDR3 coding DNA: TGTGCCAGCAGTTCCCCCGGGACAGGGTACAATGAGCAGTTCTTC. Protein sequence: CASSSPGTGYNEQFF.

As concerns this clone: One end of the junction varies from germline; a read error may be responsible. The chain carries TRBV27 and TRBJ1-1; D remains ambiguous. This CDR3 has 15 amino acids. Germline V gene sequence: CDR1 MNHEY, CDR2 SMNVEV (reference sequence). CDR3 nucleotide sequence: TGTGCCAGCAGTTTATCGGAAAGTAGCCTTACTGTAGCTTTCTTT. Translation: CASSLSESSLTVAFF.

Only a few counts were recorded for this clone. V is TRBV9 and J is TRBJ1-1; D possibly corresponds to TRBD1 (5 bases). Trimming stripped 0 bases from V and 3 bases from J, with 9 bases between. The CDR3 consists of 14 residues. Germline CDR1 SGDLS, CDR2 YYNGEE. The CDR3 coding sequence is TGTGCCAGCAGCGTAGAACAGGTAGACACTGAAGCTTTCTTT. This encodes CASSVEQVDTEAFF.

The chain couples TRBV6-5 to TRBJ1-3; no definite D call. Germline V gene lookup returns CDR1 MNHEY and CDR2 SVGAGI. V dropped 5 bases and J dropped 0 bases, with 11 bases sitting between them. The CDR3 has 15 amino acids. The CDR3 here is CASSPPNYSGNTIYF. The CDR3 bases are TGTGCCAGCAGTCCCCCCAACTACTCTGGAAACACCATATATTTT.

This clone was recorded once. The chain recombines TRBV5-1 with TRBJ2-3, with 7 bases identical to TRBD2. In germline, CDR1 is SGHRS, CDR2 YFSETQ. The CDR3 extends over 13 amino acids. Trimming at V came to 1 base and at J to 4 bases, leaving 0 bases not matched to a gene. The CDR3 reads CASSLTSADTQYF. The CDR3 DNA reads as TGCGCCAGCAGCTTGACTAGCGCAGATACGCAGTATTTT.

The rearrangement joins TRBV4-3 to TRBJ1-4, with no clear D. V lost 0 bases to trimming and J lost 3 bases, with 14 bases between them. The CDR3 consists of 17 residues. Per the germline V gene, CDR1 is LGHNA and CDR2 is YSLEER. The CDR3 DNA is TGCGCCAGCAGCCAAGAGCGGGGATTTATTCCTAATGAAAAACTGTTTTTT. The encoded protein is CASSQERGFIPNEKLFF.

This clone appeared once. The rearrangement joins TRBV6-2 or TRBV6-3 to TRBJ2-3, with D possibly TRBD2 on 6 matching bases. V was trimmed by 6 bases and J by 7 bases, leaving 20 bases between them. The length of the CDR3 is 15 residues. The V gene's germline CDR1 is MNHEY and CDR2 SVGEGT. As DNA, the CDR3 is TGTGCCAGCAGCCTATCGGGGCGGGGAACATATACGCAGTATTTT. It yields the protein CASSLSGRGTYTQYF.